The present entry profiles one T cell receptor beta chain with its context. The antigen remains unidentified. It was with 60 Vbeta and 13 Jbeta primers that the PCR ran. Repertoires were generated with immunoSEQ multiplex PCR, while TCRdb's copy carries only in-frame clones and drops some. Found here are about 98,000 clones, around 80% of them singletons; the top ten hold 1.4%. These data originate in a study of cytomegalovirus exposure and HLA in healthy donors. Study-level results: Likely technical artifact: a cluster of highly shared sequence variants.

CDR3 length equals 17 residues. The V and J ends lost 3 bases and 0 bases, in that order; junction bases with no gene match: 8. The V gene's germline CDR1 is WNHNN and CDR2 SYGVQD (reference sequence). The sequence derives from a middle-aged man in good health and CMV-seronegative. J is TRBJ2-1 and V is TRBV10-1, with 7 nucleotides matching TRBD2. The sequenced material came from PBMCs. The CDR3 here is CASSDIYGTISYNEQFF. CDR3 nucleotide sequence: TGCGCCAGCAGTGACATTTATGGGACTATCTCCTACAATGAGCAGTTCTTC.